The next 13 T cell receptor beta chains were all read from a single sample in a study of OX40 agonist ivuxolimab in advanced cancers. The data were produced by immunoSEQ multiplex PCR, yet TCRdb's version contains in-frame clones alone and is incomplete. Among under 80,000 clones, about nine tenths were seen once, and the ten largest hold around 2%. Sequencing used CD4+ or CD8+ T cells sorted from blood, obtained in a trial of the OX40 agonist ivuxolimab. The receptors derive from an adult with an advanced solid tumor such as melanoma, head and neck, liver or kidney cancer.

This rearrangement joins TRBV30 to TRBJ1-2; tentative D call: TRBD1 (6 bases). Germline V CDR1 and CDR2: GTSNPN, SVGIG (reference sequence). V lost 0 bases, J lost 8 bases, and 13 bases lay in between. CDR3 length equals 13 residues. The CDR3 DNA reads TGTGCCTGGAGTGTGCTGGGGGCGGGCGGCTACACCTTC. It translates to CAWSVLGAGGYTF.

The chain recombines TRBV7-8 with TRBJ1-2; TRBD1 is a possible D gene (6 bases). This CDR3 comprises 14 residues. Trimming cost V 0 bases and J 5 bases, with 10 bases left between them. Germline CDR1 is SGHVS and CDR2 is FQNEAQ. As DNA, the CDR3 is TGTGCCAGCAGCTTAGCGTCAGGGGTTTATGGCTACACCTTC. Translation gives CASSLASGVYGYTF.

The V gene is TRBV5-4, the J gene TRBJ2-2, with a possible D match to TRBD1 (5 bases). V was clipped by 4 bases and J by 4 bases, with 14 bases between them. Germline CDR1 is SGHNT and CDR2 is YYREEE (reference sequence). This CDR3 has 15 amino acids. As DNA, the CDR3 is TGTGCCAGCAGCAATAACAAGGGGCGCACCGGGGAGCTGTTTTTT. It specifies CASSNNKGRTGELFF.

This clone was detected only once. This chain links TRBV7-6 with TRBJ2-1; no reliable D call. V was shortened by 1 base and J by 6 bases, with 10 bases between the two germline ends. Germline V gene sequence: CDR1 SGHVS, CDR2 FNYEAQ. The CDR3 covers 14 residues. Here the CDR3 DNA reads TGTGCCAGCAGCTTAGTCCTAACTACCAATGAGCAGTTCTTC. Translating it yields CASSLVLTTNEQFF.

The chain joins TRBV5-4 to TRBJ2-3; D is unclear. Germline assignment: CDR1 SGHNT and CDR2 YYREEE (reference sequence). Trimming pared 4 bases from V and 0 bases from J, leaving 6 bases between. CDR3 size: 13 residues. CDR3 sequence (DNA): TGTGCCAGCAGCCCCGGTAGCACAGATACGCAGTATTTT. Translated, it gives CASSPGSTDTQYF.

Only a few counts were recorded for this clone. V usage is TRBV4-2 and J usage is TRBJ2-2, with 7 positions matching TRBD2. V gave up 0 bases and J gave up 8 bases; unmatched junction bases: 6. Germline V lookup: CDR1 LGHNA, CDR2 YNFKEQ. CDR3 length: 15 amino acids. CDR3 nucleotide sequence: TGTGCCAGCAGCCAAGATGCTGGCGGGGGAGGGGAGCTGTTTTTT. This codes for CASSQDAGGGGELFF.

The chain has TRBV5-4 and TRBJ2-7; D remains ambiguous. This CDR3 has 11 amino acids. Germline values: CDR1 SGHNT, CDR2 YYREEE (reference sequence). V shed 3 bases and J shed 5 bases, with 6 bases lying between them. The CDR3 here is CASSSMHEQYF. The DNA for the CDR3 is TGTGCCAGCAGCTCGATGCACGAGCAGTACTTC.

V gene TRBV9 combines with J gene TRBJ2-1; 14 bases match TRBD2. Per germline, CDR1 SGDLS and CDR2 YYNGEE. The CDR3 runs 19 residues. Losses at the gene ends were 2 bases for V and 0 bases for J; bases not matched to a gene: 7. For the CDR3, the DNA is TGTGCCAGCAGCGTTCAGACTAGCGGGAGGGTAAGCTCCTACAATGAGCAGTTCTTC. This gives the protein CASSVQTSGRVSSYNEQFF.

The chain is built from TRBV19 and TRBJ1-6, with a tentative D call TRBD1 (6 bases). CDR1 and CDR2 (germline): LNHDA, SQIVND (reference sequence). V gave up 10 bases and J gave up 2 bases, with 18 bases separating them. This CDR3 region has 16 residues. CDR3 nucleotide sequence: TGTGCCACCTCTCGGGACAAGTCAACCTATAATTCACCCCTCCACTTT. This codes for CATSRDKSTYNSPLHF.

CDR3 amino acids: CASSSTLGYSGANVLTF. In nucleotides, the CDR3 is TGTGCCAGCAGTTCGACTCTAGGCTACTCTGGGGCCAACGTCCTGACTTTC. The chain employs TRBV28 and TRBJ2-6; D gene unclear. This CDR3 is 17 amino acids long. Trimming took off 4 bases at V and 0 bases at J, with 13 bases between the two ends. CDR1 is MDHEN and CDR2 is SYDVKM in the germline V gene. Using reference TRBV28 and TRBJ2-6 for the parts outside the CDR3, the full variable domain is DVKVTQSSRYLVKRTGEKVFLECVQDMDHENMFWYRQDPGLGLRLIYFSYDVKMKEKGDIPEGYSVSREKKERFSLILESASTNQTSMYLCASSSTLGYSGANVLTFGAGSRLTVL.

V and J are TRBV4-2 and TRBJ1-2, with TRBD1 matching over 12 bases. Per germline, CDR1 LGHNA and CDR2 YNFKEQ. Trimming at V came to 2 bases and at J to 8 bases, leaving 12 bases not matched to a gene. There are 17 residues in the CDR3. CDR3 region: CASSQQSGTGGAQGYTF. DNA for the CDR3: TGTGCCAGCAGCCAACAATCCGGGACAGGGGGCGCTCAGGGCTACACCTTC.

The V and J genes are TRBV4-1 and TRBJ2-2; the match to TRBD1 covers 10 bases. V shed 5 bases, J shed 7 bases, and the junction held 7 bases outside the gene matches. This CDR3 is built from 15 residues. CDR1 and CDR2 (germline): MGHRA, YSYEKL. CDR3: CASSRGTGDIGELFF. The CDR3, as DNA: TGCGCCAGCAGCAGAGGGACAGGGGATATCGGGGAGCTGTTTTTT.

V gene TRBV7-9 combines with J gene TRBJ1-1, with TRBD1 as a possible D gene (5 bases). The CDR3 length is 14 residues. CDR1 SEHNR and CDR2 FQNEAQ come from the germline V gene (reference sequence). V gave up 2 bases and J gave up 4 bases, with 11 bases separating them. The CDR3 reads CASSLLGVGTEAFF. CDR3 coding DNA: TGTGCCAGCAGCTTACTGGGGGTTGGCACTGAAGCTTTCTTT.